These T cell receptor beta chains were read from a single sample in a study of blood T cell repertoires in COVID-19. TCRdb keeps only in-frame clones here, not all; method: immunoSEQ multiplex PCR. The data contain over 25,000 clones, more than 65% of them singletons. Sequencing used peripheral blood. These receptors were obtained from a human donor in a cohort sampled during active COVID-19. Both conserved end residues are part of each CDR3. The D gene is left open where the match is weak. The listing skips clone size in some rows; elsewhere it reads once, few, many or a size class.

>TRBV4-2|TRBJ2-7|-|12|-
CASSQDSNEQYF
TGTGCCAGCAGCCAAGATTCCAACGAGCAGTACTTC
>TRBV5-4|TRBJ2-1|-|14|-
CASSLGQFGGEQFF
TGTGCCAGCAGCTTGGGACAGTTCGGCGGTGAGCAGTTCTTC
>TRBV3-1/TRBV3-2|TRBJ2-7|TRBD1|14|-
CASSPGGSAYEQYF
TGTGCCAGCAGCCCAGGGGGCAGCGCCTACGAGCAGTACTTC
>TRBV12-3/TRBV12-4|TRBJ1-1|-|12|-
CASRRTVSEAFF
TGTGCCAGCAGGCGGACAGTCTCTGAAGCTTTCTTT
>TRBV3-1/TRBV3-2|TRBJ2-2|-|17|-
CASSPRSVLTNTGELFF
TGTGCCAGCAGCCCCCGCTCGGTACTAACGAACACCGGGGAGCTGTTTTTT
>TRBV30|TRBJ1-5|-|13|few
CAWSAGSNQPQHF
TGTGCCTGGAGTGCAGGGAGCAATCAGCCCCAGCATTTT
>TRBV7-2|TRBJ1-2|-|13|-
CASSSSDGYGYTF
TGTGCCAGCAGCTCGTCCGACGGGTATGGCTACACCTTC
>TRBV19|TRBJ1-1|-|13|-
CATEDRMNTEAFF
TGTGCCACTGAGGACAGAATGAACACTGAAGCTTTCTTT
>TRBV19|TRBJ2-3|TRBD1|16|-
CASSMGTGAKTDTQYF
TGTGCCAGTAGTATGGGGACAGGCGCAAAAACAGATACGCAGTATTTT
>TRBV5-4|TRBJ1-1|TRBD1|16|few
CASSLEATGGMTEAFF
TGTGCCAGCAGCCTAGAAGCGACAGGGGGCATGACTGAAGCTTTCTTT
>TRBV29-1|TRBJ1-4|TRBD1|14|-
CSVTRTGKNEKLFF
TGCAGCGTTACCCGGACAGGGAAGAATGAAAAACTGTTTTTT
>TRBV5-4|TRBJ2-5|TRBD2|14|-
CASRSGGSQETQYF
TGTGCCAGCAGGTCGGGGGGATCACAAGAGACCCAGTACTTC
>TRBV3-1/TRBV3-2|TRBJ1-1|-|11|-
CASSNPGEAFF
TGTGCCAGCAGCAATCCAGGGGAAGCTTTCTTT
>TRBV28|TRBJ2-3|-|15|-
CASRGSVRGTDTQYF
TGTGCCAGCAGAGGCAGCGTACGTGGCACAGATACGCAGTATTTT
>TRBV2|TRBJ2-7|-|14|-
CASSVQGGPYEQYF
TGTGCCAGCAGCGTACAGGGTGGTCCCTACGAGCAGTACTTC
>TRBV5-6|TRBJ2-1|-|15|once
CASSLDPGAYNEQFF
TGTGCCAGCAGCTTGGACCCGGGGGCCTACAATGAGCAGTTCTTC
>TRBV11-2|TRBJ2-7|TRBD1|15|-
CASSPRVGGFYEQYF
TGTGCCAGCAGCCCTCGGGTAGGGGGCTTCTACGAGCAGTACTTC
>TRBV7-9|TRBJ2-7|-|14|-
CASSHRDKAYEQYF
TGTGCCAGCAGCCACCGGGACAAGGCCTACGAGCAGTACTTC
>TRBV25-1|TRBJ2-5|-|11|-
CASATQETQYF
TGTGCCAGCGCAACTCAAGAGACCCAGTACTTC
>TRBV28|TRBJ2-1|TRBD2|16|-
CASSLSGGGFYNEQFF
TGTGCCAGCAGTTTATCGGGCGGGGGGTTTTACAATGAGCAGTTCTTC
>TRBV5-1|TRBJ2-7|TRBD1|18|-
CASSTFTGTGGVIHEQYF
TGCGCCAGCAGCACATTCACCGGGACAGGGGGCGTCATCCACGAGCAGTACTTC
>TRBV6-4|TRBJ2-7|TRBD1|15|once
CASSPKGQGSYEQYF
TGTGCCAGCAGTCCAAAGGGACAGGGGTCCTACGAGCAGTACTTC
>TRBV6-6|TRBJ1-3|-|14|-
CASSYSNRVNTIYF
TGTGCCAGCAGTTACTCGAACAGGGTGAACACCATATATTTT
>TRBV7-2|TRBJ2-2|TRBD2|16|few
CASSLRSGGNTGELFF
TGTGCCAGCAGCTTACGTAGCGGGGGAAACACCGGGGAGCTGTTTTTT
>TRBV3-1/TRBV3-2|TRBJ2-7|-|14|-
CASSLGARPYEQYF
TGTGCCAGCAGCCTGGGCGCTCGCCCCTACGAGCAGTACTTC
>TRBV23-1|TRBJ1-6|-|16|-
CASSQSKGKRNSPLHF
TGCGCCAGCAGTCAATCGAAGGGGAAACGGAATTCACCCCTCCACTTT
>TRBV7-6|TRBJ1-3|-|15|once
CASSLGYGSGNTIYF
TGTGCCAGCAGCTTAGGTTACGGTTCTGGAAACACCATATATTTT
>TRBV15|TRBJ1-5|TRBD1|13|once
CATSRGSGQGKHF
TGTGCCACCAGCAGAGGATCTGGACAGGGGAAGCATTTT